This TCR beta chain derives from a study of T cell repertoires in cytomegalovirus infection. Overall study context: HLA-B-restricted CMV epitopes that are well studied were used alongside recently identified HLA-C-restricted ones. It can be stated that public TCR beta signatures indicated CMV infection as well as a matching HLA type. Study-wide points: Frequencies of public TCR beta families were cumulated, and this identified carriers of CMV plus the relevant HLA. Within the response measured ex vivo, HLA-C-restricted CMV-specific TCR beta clonotypes were dominant.

With regard to this clonotype: Its cognate antigen is unknown.

TCRdb processed the reads anew with MiXCR; each CDR3 protein has one entry. Counted here are some 940,000 distinct CDR3 sequences, approximately 31% occurring once; the ten biggest clones make up around 15%. Germline V gene data show CDR1 as LGHNA and CDR2 as YNFKEQ. The CDR3 has 14 residues. V was clipped by 4 bases and J by 4 bases, with 13 bases between them. The receptor's source is a human donor in good health (CMV status not recorded). Some clones in this sample may be carry-over from other donors' samples. This material consisted of cultured CD8+ T cells from PBMCs, taken from culture after CMV antigen stimulation. The rearrangement joins TRBV4-2 to TRBJ1-1, with D possibly being TRBD1 (5 bases). CDR3 DNA: TGTGCCAGCAGCCCCTTCCCAGGGAGCACTGAAGCTTTCTTT. This translates into CASSPFPGSTEAFF.